The text below deals with one TCR beta chain. Its target is not known. This sample was included in a study of cytomegalovirus exposure and HLA in healthy donors. On the study more broadly: From roughly 180 million T cells, an earlier analysis saw approximately 110 million unique TCR beta sequences.

Germline V gene data show CDR1 as LNHDA and CDR2 as SQIVND (reference sequence). This CDR3 has 13 amino acids. The J segment lost 9 bases and the V segment lost 4 bases, leaving 6 bases of the junction unmatched. PCR employed 60 Vbeta and 13 Jbeta primers. Only in-frame clones appear in the TCRdb table, and some are missing; sequencing was by immunoSEQ multiplex PCR. The repertoire has 100,000 to 150,000 clones, roughly 74% of them found once; the top ten carry 5.5% to 7.5%. General observations from the study: Most of the CMV-associated TCR beta chains (in a later analysis) appeared to be HLA-restricted. Previous analysis showed most TCR beta V segments were productive about 87% or about 30% of the time.

The sequence was collected from a woman in her 50s in good health and CMV-seropositive. V and J are TRBV19 and TRBJ1-1; 9 nucleotides align to TRBD1. Sequencing was done on a sample of PBMCs. The CDR3 nucleotides read TGTGCCAGTAGTAGTACAGGGGGCAGACAAGCTTTCTTT. Protein: CASSSTGGRQAFF.